This entry features one T cell receptor beta chain sequence. Its antigen is still unknown. The data stem from a study of vaccination and CD4 T cells after COVID-19. The treatment was: roughly 11-day PBMC culture with coronavirus spike peptide pools or control peptides (ViraFEST assay). ViraFEST used peptide pools to expand antigen-specific T cells before TCR sequencing. On day 3 and again on day 7, fresh IL-2 medium was used to replace half the medium. The Oncomine TCR Beta short-read assay was applied to DNA of cultured CD4+ T cells. Cultured CD4+ T cells were the source of extracted genomic DNA. TCRdb itself ran the PCR reads through MiXCR, one entry per CDR3 protein. The data contain about 14,000 distinct CDR3 sequences, around 52% of them seen just once; the ten biggest clones take up approximately 15%. The TCR sequence derives from a human donor who had recovered from COVID-19. The sample was CD4+ T cells from blood, cultured in vitro.

CDR3 sequence reads: CASSLGGSSNQPQHF. CDR3 DNA sequence: TGTGCCAGCAGCTTAGGAGGCTCGAGCAATCAGCCCCAGCATTTT. This chain uses TRBV7-8 with TRBJ1-5; no firm D call. V lost 1 base and J 1 base, leaving 8 bases between the germline ends. The CDR3 contains 15 residues. Germline V lookup: CDR1 SGHVS, CDR2 FQNEAQ. The full variable domain, in which reference TRBV7-8 and TRBJ1-5 provide the parts outside the CDR3, is GAGVSQSPRYKVAKRGQDVALRCDPISGHVSLFWYQQALGQGPEFLTYFQNEAQLDKSGLPSDRFFAERPEGSVSTLKIQRTQQEDSAVYLCASSLGGSSNQPQHFGDGTRLSIL.